The 25 T cell receptor beta chains listed next were all sequenced from one sample in a study of T cell responses to AZD1222 COVID-19 vaccine. Generated by immunoSEQ multiplex PCR, the TCRdb table keeps only in-frame clones and is missing some. Found here are tens of thousands of clones, 89% of them singletons; the top ten hold 2% to 3%. The sequencing here drew on peripheral blood, taken on day 0 of AZD1222 vaccination. All receptors derive from an adult in good health.

As DNA, the CDR3 is TGTGCCAGCAGCCGAGGCGATTACAGGTCCAATGAGCAGTTCTTC. The encoded protein is CASSRGDYRSNEQFF. The chain has TRBV5-8 and TRBJ2-1; D might be TRBD1 (5 bases). CDR3 length: 15 residues. V was clipped by 4 bases and J by 6 bases, with 17 bases between them. CDR1 and CDR2 from the germline V gene are SGHTS and YDEGEE.

The J gene is TRBJ1-1, the V gene TRBV15; no reliable D call. Germline CDR1 is LNHNV and CDR2 is YYDKDF (reference sequence). CDR3 length: 14 amino acids. The ends were cut back, 6 bases at V and 0 bases at J, with 11 bases in the middle. The DNA for the CDR3 is TGTGCCACCAGGGTCACCGGGATGAACACTGAAGCTTTCTTT. Its translation: CATRVTGMNTEAFF.

The chain combines TRBV5-4 with TRBJ2-1; D not certain. Trimming took off 4 bases at V and 7 bases at J, with 12 bases between the two ends. The CDR3 sequence is 13 residues long. Looked up from germline, CDR1 is SGHNT and CDR2 is YYREEE (reference sequence). The CDR3 is CASSLTPENEQFF. Here the CDR3 DNA reads TGTGCCAGCAGCCTCACGCCCGAGAATGAGCAGTTCTTC. Combining the CDR3 with reference TRBV5-4 and TRBJ2-1 gives the whole variable domain ETGVTQSPTHLIKTRGQQVTLRCSSQSGHNTVSWYQQALGQGPQFIFQYYREEENGRGNFPPRFSGLQFPNYSSELNVNALELDDSALYLCASSLTPENEQFFGPGTRLTVL.

The V and J genes are TRBV19 and TRBJ1-3, with no clear D. The CDR3 extends over 16 amino acids. Trimming stripped 4 bases from V and 0 bases from J, with 13 bases between. Germline CDR1 is LNHDA and CDR2 is SQIVND (reference sequence). Here the CDR3 reads CASSNYYVISGNTIYF. The CDR3 DNA follows: TGTGCCAGTAGTAATTATTACGTAATCTCTGGAAACACCATATATTTT. Full variable domain (missing parts from reference TRBV19 and TRBJ1-3): DGGITQSPKYLFRKEGQNVTLSCEQNLNHDAMYWYRQDPGQGLRLIYYSQIVNDFQKGDIAEGYSVSREKKESFPLTVTSAQKNPTAFYLCASSNYYVISGNTIYFGEGSWLTVV.

The V call is TRBV5-1, the J call TRBJ2-3, with D perhaps TRBD1 (6 bases). Germline CDR1 SGHRS, CDR2 YFSETQ. The CDR3 runs to 15 residues. Deletions cut 4 bases from V and 4 bases from J, with 16 bases between. CDR3: CASSTSGEYADTQYF. CDR3 nucleotides: TGCGCCAGCAGCACCTCAGGGGAATACGCAGATACGCAGTATTTT.

V usage is TRBV15 and J usage is TRBJ1-1; D possibly corresponds to TRBD1 (5 bases). The CDR3 has 13 amino acids. V was cut by 4 bases and J by 5 bases, with 11 bases left in between. Germline CDR1 and CDR2: LNHNV and YYDKDF (reference sequence). CDR3 in DNA: TGTGCCACCAGCATTCAGGGAGGGACTGAAGCTTTCTTT. It yields the protein CATSIQGGTEAFF.

V is TRBV30 and J is TRBJ2-3; 9 bases are a match to TRBD1. The CDR3 has 14 amino acids. The germline CDR1 and CDR2 sequences are GTSNPN and SVGIG (reference sequence). V was clipped by 4 bases and J by 5 bases; unmatched bases: 7. The CDR3 sequence is CAWNRQGGKDTQYF. The DNA for the CDR3 is TGTGCCTGGAATAGACAGGGGGGGAAAGATACGCAGTATTTT.

This chain connects TRBV18 to TRBJ2-3, with D maybe TRBD1 (6 bases). CDR3 length: 13 amino acids. CDR1 and CDR2 (germline): KGHSH, LQKENI. The V and J ends lost 7 bases and 2 bases respectively, with 10 bases between them. CDR3: CASFQGNTDTQYF. CDR3 bases: TGTGCCAGCTTCCAGGGGAACACAGATACGCAGTATTTT. Full variable domain (remainder filled in from reference TRBV18 and TRBJ2-3): NAGVMQNPRHLVRRRGQEARLRCSPMKGHSHVYWYRQLPEEGLKFMVYLQKENIIDESGMPKERFSAEFPKEGPSILRIQQVVRGDSAAYFCASFQGNTDTQYFGPGTRLTVL.

This chain links TRBV7-9 with TRBJ2-5; 9 bases agree with TRBD1. V gave up 3 bases and J gave up 0 bases; unmatched junction bases: 2. Germline V gene lookup returns CDR1 SEHNR and CDR2 FQNEAQ (reference sequence). This CDR3 is 15 amino acids long. The CDR3, as DNA: TGTGCCAGCAGCTTCGGGACAGGGAACCAAGAGACCCAGTACTTC. Protein product: CASSFGTGNQETQYF.

The J gene is TRBJ1-5, the V gene TRBV19, with 10 bases fitting TRBD1. CDR3 size: 16 residues. Per germline, CDR1 LNHDA and CDR2 SQIVND (reference sequence). J lost 4 bases, V lost 4 bases, and 7 bases had no gene match. CDR3 coding DNA: TGTGCCAGTAGTACCTTCGACAGGGGGCTTAATCAGCCCCAGCATTTT. Protein: CASSTFDRGLNQPQHF.

V usage is TRBV29-1 and J usage is TRBJ1-2; D is uncertain. Germline V gene data show CDR1 as SQVTM and CDR2 as ANQGSEA. The CDR3 runs to 14 residues. The germline V and J ends were trimmed by 5 bases and 1 base, with 14 bases remaining between them. The CDR3 DNA reads TGCAGCGTTAATGGCAAGGGTGGTAACTATGGCTACACCTTC. It is translated as CSVNGKGGNYGYTF. The entire variable domain, with the rest obtained from reference TRBV29-1 and TRBJ1-2, is as follows: SAVISQKPSRDICQRGTSLTIQCQVDSQVTMMFWYRQQPGQSLTLIATANQGSEATYESGFVIDKFPISRPNLTFSTLTVSNMSPEDSSIYLCSVNGKGGNYGYTFGSGTRLTVV.

V gene TRBV3-1 (or the pseudogene TRBV3-2) combines with J gene TRBJ2-7, with 8 bases lining up with TRBD2. Germline V gene lookup returns CDR1 LGHDT and CDR2 YNNKEL (reference sequence). The CDR3 consists of 16 residues. The V segment lost 2 bases and the J segment 2 bases; nucleotides outside the gene matches: 8. CDR3 sequence reads: CASSQSDDGRAYEQYF. CDR3 DNA: TGTGCCAGCAGCCAATCTGACGACGGGAGGGCCTACGAGCAGTACTTC.

This rearrangement joins TRBV30 to TRBJ1-3; D ambiguous. Germline loops: CDR1 GTSNPN, CDR2 SVGIG (reference sequence). The V end lost 3 bases, the J end lost 0 bases, and 3 bases lay between the germline ends. The CDR3 extends over 12 amino acids. The CDR3 nucleotides are TGTGCCTGGAGATTCTCTGGAAACACCATATATTTT. This encodes CAWRFSGNTIYF. The whole variable domain, remainder taken from reference TRBV30 and TRBJ1-3, is SQTIHQWPATLVQPVGSPLSLECTVEGTSNPNLYWYRQAAGRGLQLLFYSVGIGQISSEVPQNLSASRPQDRQFILSSKKLLLSDSGFYLCAWRFSGNTIYFGEGSWLTVV.

The rearrangement links TRBV6-5 to TRBJ2-3; D ambiguous. Trimming removed 4 bases at V and 0 bases at J, with 8 bases between. Germline CDR1 reads MNHEY; CDR2 reads SVGAGI. This CDR3 region has 14 residues. The CDR3 bases are TGTGCCAGCAGTTTCGGACCTAGCACAGATACGCAGTATTTT. Translating it yields CASSFGPSTDTQYF.

V is TRBV19 and J is TRBJ2-2; possibly TRBD2 for D (5 bases). Germline V lookup: CDR1 LNHDA, CDR2 SQIVND (reference sequence). V was clipped by 7 bases and J by 7 bases, with 13 bases between them. The CDR3 extends over 13 amino acids. The CDR3 is CASKRKGVGELFF. CDR3 coding DNA: TGTGCCAGTAAACGTAAGGGAGTCGGGGAGCTGTTTTTT.

This sequence joins TRBV29-1 and TRBJ1-1; unclear D gene. In germline, CDR1 is SQVTM, CDR2 ANQGSEA. The CDR3 totals 15 residues. Trimming cost V 2 bases and J 1 base, with 14 bases left between them. CDR3 region: CSVEKGGLRNTEAFF. DNA of the CDR3: TGCAGCGTTGAAAAGGGAGGCCTCAGGAACACTGAAGCTTTCTTT.

CDR3 sequence: CATSKNRGRFYEQYF. DNA for the CDR3: TGTGCCACCAGCAAAAACAGGGGGCGGTTCTACGAGCAGTACTTC. This chain uses TRBV15 with TRBJ2-7; 9 nucleotides match TRBD1. CDR3 size: 15 residues. Trimming cost V 4 bases and J 3 bases; bases outside gene matches: 7. Germline assignment: CDR1 LNHNV and CDR2 YYDKDF (reference sequence). The complete variable domain, with remaining parts taken from reference TRBV15 and TRBJ2-7, reads DAMVIQNPRYQVTQFGKPVTLSCSQTLNHNVMYWYQQKSSQAPKLLFHYYDKDFNNEADTPDNFQSRRPNTSFCFLDIRSPGLGDTAMYLCATSKNRGRFYEQYFGPGTRLTVT.

The chain has TRBV27 and TRBJ2-7; the match to TRBD1 covers 7 bases. The junction had 12 bases not matched to a gene; V was cut back by 6 bases and J by 4 bases. Germline CDR1 reads MNHEY; CDR2 reads SMNVEV (reference sequence). This CDR3 is 15 amino acids long. The CDR3, as DNA: TGTGCCAGCAGACCGAGATGGGGACAGTCGTACGAGCAGTACTTC. Translated, it gives CASRPRWGQSYEQYF.

A remark on this clone: Other DNA sequences of this sample code for an identical CDR3. The genes are TRBV12-3 or TRBV12-4 and TRBJ2-7, with D tentatively TRBD1 (6 bases). This CDR3 is built from 13 residues. V dropped 2 bases and J dropped 3 bases, with 8 bases sitting between them. CDR3 amino acids: CASSLRGGYEQYF. CDR3 bases: TGTGCCAGCAGTTTAAGAGGGGGCTACGAGCAGTACTTC.

The chain uses TRBV20-1 and TRBJ2-1; 9 nucleotides match TRBD2. The junction had 2 bases not matched to a gene; V was cut back by 3 bases and J by 8 bases. Germline CDR1 and CDR2: DFQATT and SNEGSKA (reference sequence). This CDR3 contains 12 residues. The CDR3 sequence: CSASSGSDEQFF. The CDR3 DNA reads TGCAGTGCTAGTAGCGGGAGTGATGAGCAGTTCTTC.

V usage is TRBV7-9 and J usage is TRBJ2-5; the D is unclear. Germline V CDR1 and CDR2: SEHNR, FQNEAQ (reference sequence). The V gene lost 1 base and the J gene lost 2 bases, with 11 bases spanning the gap. This CDR3 spans 15 amino acids. DNA of the CDR3: TGTGCCAGCAGCTTAGTTATGGGGAATCAAGAGACCCAGTACTTC. This encodes CASSLVMGNQETQYF.

The V and J genes are TRBV2 and TRBJ2-7; D not resolved. The CDR3 consists of 15 residues. Trimming removed 6 bases at V and 3 bases at J, with 18 bases between. The germline CDR1 and CDR2 sequences are SNHLY and FYNNEI. The CDR3 sequence is CASRATPTLGYEQYF. The CDR3 DNA reads TGTGCCAGCAGAGCCACTCCTACCCTTGGCTACGAGCAGTACTTC.

The chain uses TRBV5-1 and TRBJ2-7; the match to TRBD1 covers 9 bases. With 0 bases clipped from V and 1 base from J, the junction kept 2 bases outside the gene matches. Per the germline V gene, CDR1 is SGHRS and CDR2 is YFSETQ. The CDR3 has 15 residues. CDR3 sequence reads: CASSLEGQGSYEQYF. CDR3 coding DNA: TGCGCCAGCAGCTTGGAGGGACAGGGTTCCTACGAGCAGTACTTC.

The gene calls are TRBV18 and TRBJ2-1; D gene uncertain. Looked up from germline, CDR1 is KGHSH and CDR2 is LQKENI. CDR3 length: 11 amino acids. V was pared by 4 bases and J by 4 bases, with 2 bases between. This CDR3 is CASSQYNEQFF. In nucleotides, the CDR3 is TGTGCCAGCTCACAATACAATGAGCAGTTCTTC.

This clone has just one count. The rearrangement links TRBV7-9 to TRBJ2-3; tentatively, D is TRBD2 (6 bases). V was trimmed by 6 bases and J by 0 bases, leaving 7 bases between them. The CDR3 consists of 13 residues. CDR1 and CDR2 (germline): SEHNR, FQNEAQ (reference sequence). The CDR3, as DNA: TGTGCCAGCAGGCGGGACAGCACAGATACGCAGTATTTT. Translating it yields CASRRDSTDTQYF.